In this sample, the clone carrying this T cell receptor beta chain turned up once. Antigen unknown. V gave up 8 bases and J gave up 6 bases, with 15 bases separating them. CDR3 length: 13 residues. Germline assignment: CDR1 MGHDK and CDR2 SYGVNS. This table comes from immunoSEQ multiplex PCR, and its TCRdb copy is limited to in-frame clones, with some not included. The table records approximately 76,000 clones, about 84% of them present only once. These data originate in a study of T cells in localized non-small cell lung cancer. Study outcomes and limitations: Turning up in adjacent lung were a median approximately 60 of the top 100 tumor clones. Uninvolved adjacent lung showed peak T cell clonality, exceeding tumor.

The chain uses TRBV25-1 and TRBJ2-3; D is possibly TRBD2 (7 bases). This clonotype was sampled from a female donor of 60 years or more with stage I lung adenocarcinoma. This specimen consisted of peripheral blood, obtained before any cancer treatment. This CDR3 reads CASVKGGTDTQYF. The CDR3, as DNA: TGTGCCAGCGTAAAGGGGGGGACCGATACGCAGTATTTT.